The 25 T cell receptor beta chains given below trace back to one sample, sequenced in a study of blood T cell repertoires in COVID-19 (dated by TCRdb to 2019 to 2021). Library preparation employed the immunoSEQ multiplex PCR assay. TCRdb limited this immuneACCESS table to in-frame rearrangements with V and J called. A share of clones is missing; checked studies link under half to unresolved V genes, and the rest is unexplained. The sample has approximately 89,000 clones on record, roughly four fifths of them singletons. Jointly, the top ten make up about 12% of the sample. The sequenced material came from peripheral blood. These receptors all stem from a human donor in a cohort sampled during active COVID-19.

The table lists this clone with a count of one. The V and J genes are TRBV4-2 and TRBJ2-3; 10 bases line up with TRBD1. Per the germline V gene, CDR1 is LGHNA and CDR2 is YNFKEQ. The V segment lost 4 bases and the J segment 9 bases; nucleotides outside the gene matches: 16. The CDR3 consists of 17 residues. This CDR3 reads CASSRNPGQGKRGTQYF. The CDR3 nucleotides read TGTGCCAGCAGCCGGAACCCGGGACAGGGGAAAAGAGGGACGCAGTATTTT.

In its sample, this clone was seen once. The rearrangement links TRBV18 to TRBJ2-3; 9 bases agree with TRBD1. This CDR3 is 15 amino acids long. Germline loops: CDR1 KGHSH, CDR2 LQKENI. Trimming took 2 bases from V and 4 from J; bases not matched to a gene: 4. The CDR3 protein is CASSPNRGRPDTQYF. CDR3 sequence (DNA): TGTGCCAGCTCACCAAACAGGGGGCGCCCAGATACGCAGTATTTT.

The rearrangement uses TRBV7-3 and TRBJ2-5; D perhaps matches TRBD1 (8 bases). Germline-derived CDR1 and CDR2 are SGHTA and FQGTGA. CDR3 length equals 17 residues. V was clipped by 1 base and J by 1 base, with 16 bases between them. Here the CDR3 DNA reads TGTGCCAGCAGCTTAAAAAAGACAGGGGAGGGCCAAGAGACCCAGTACTTC. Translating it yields CASSLKKTGEGQETQYF.

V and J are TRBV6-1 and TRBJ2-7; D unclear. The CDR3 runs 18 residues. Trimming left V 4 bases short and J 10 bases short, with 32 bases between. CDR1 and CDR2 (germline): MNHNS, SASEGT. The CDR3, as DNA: TGTGCCAGCAGTGGAGCTACCGACAAGTTCGGTATCACCTTTGCCCAGTACTTC. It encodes CASSGATDKFGITFAQYF.

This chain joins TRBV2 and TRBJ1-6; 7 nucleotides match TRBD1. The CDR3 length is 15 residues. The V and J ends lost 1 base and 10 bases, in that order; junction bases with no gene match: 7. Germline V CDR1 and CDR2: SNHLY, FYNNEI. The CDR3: CASSEVFRGQSPLHF. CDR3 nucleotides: TGTGCCAGCAGTGAAGTATTTAGGGGACAGTCACCCCTCCACTTT.

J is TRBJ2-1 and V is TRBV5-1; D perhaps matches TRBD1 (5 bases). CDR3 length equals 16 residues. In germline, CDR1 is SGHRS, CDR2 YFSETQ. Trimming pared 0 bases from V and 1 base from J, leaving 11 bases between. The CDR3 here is CASSLEGHGSYNEQFF. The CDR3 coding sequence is TGCGCCAGCAGCTTGGAGGGGCACGGTTCCTACAATGAGCAGTTCTTC.

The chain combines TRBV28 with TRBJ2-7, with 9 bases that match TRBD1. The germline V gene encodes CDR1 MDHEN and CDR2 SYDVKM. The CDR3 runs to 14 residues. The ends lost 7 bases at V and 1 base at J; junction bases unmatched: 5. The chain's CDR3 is CASITGTGSYEQYF. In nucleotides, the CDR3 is TGTGCCAGCATTACCGGGACAGGGTCCTACGAGCAGTACTTC.

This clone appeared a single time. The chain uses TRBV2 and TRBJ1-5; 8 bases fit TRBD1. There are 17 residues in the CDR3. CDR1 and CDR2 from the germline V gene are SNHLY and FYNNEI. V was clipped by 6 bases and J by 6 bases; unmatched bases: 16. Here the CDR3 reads CASSGYLGTGKRQPQHF. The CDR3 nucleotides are TGTGCCAGCAGCGGCTACCTTGGGACAGGAAAGCGTCAGCCCCAGCATTTT.

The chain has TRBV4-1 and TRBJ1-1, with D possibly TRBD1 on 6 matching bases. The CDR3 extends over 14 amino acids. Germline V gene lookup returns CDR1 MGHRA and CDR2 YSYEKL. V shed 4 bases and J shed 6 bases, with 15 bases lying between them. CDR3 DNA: TGCGCCAGCAGCCTAGGGGGGGCGGGGGCTGAAGCTTTCTTT. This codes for CASSLGGAGAEAFF.

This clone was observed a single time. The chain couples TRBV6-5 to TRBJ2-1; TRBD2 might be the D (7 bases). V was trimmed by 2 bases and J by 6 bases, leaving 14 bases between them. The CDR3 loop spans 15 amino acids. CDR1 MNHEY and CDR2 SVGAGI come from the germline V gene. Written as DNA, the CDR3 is TGTGCCAGCAGTTACCGGGGGGCACAAGCCAATGAGCAGTTCTTC. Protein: CASSYRGAQANEQFF.

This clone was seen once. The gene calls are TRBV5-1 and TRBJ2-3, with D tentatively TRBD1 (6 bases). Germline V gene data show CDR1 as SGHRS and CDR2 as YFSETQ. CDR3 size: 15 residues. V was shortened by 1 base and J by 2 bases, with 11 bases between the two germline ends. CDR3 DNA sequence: TGCGCCAGCAGCTTGTACAGGGACCACACAGATACGCAGTATTTT. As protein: CASSLYRDHTDTQYF.

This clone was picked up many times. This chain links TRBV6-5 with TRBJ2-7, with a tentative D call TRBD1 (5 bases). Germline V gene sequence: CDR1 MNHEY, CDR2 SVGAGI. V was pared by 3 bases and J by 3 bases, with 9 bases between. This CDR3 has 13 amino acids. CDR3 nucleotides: TGTGCCAGCAGTTATCGGCAGGGCTACGAGCAGTACTTC. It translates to CASSYRQGYEQYF.

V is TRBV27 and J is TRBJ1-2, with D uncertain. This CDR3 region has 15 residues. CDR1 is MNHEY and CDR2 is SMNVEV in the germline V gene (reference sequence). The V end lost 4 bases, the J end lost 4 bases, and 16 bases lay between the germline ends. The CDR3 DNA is TGTGCCAGCAGTTCCGTCACCGGGTCCCGCTATGGCTACACCTTC. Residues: CASSSVTGSRYGYTF.

CDR3 nucleotides: TGTGCCAGCACTCCCATCGGCAGGGGAAAAGAGCAGTACTTC. It yields the protein CASTPIGRGKEQYF. The chain employs TRBV2 and TRBJ2-7; maybe TRBD1 (6 bases). V lost 7 bases and J lost 7, with 20 bases in between. The CDR3 covers 14 residues. Germline values: CDR1 SNHLY, CDR2 FYNNEI.

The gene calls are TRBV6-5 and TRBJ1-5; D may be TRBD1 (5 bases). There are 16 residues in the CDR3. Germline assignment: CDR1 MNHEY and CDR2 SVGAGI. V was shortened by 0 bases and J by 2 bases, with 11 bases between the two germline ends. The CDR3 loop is CASSYSIPRGNQPQHF. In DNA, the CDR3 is TGTGCCAGCAGTTACTCGATTCCCAGGGGCAATCAGCCCCAGCATTTT.

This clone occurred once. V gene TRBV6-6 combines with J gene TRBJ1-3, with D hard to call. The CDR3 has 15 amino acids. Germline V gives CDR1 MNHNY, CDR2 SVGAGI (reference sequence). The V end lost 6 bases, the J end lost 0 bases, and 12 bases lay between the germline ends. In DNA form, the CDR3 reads TGTGCCAGCAGGGCGACACCTTTCTCTGGAAACACCATATATTTT. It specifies CASRATPFSGNTIYF.

The CDR3 here is CASSSDRGWGQLFF. The DNA of the CDR3 is TGTGCCAGCAGCTCCGACAGGGGCTGGGGACAACTGTTTTTT. This sequence joins TRBV2 and TRBJ1-4; 8 positions match TRBD1. This CDR3 contains 14 residues. The V gene end was trimmed by 6 bases and the J gene end by 12 bases; junction bases not matched to a gene: 12. CDR1 and CDR2 (germline): SNHLY, FYNNEI.

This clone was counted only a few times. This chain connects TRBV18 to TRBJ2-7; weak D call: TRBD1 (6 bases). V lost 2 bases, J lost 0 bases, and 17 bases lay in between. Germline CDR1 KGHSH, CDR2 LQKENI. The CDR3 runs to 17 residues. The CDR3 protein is CASSPSGQLRFSYEQYF. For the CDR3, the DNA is TGTGCCAGCTCACCATCGGGACAACTGCGGTTCTCCTACGAGCAGTACTTC. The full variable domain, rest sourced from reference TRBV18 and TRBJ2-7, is NAGVMQNPRHLVRRRGQEARLRCSPMKGHSHVYWYRQLPEEGLKFMVYLQKENIIDESGMPKERFSAEFPKEGPSILRIQQVVRGDSAAYFCASSPSGQLRFSYEQYFGPGTRLTVT.

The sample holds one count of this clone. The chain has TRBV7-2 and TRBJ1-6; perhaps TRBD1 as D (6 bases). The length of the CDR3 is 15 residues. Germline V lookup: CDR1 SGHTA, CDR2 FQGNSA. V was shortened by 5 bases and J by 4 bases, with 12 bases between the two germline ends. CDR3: CASSPRTVYNSPLHF. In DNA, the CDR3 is TGTGCCAGCAGCCCTCGGACAGTTTATAATTCACCCCTCCACTTT.

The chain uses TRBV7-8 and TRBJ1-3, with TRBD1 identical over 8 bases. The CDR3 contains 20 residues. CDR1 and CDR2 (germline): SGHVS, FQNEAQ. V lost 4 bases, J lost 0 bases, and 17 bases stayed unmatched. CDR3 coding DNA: TGTGCCAGCAGCTCCCCCCGAGACAGGGGCCGATTTAGCTCTGGAAACACCATATATTTT. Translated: CASSSPRDRGRFSSGNTIYF.

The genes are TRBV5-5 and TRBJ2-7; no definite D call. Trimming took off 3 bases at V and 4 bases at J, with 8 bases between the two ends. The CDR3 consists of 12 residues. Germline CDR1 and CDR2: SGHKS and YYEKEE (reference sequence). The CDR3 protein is CASSSVVYEQYF. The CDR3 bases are TGTGCCAGCAGCTCGGTGGTGTACGAGCAGTACTTC.

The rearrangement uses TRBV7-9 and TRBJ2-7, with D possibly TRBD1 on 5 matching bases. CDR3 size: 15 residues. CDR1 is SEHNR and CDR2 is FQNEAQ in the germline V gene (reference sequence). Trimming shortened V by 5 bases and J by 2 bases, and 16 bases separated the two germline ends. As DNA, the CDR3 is TGTGCCAGCAGCCCCGATAGGGGTTTTGCCTACGAGCAGTACTTC. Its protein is CASSPDRGFAYEQYF.

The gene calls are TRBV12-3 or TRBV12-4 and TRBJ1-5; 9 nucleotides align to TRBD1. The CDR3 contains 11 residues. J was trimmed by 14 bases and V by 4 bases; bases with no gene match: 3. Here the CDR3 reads CASSSGQGEHF. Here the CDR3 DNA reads TGTGCCAGCAGTTCGGGACAGGGCGAGCATTTT.

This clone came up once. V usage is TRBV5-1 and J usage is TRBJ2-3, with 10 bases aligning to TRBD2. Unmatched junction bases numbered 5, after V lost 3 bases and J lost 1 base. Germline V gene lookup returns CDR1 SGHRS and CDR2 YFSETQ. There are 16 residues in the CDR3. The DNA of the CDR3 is TGCGCCAGCAGCTCACGTACTAGCGGGGGCACAGATACGCAGTATTTT. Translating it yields CASSSRTSGGTDTQYF.

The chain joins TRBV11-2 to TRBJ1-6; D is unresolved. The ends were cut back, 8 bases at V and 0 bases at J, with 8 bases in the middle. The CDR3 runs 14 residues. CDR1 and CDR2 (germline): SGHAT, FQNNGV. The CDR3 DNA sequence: TGTGCCAGCCTTATTAGCTCCTATAATTCACCCCTCCACTTT. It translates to CASLISSYNSPLHF.